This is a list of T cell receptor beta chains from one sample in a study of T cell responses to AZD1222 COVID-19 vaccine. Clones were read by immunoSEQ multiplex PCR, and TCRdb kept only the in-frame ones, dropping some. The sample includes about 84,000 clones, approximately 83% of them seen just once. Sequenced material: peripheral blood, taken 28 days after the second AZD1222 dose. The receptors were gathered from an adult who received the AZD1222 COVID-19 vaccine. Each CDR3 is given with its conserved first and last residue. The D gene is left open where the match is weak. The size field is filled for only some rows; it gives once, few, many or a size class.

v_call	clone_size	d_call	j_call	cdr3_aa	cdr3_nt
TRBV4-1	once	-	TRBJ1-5	CASSRIGGNQPQHF	TGCGCCAGCAGCCGAATAGGGGGCAATCAGCCCCAGCATTTT
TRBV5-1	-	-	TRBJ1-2	CASSLAGNYGYTF	TGCGCCAGCAGCTTGGCAGGGAACTATGGCTACACCTTC
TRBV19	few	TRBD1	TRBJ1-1	CASSPNRGVKTEAFF	TGTGCCAGTAGTCCGAACAGGGGTGTTAAGACTGAAGCTTTCTTT
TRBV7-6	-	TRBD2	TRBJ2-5	CASSLLAGIQETQYF	TGTGCCAGCAGCCTTCTAGCGGGTATCCAAGAGACCCAGTACTTC
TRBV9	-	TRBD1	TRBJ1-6	CASSVRDRATSPLHF	TGTGCCAGCAGCGTAAGGGACAGGGCGACCTCACCCCTCCACTTT
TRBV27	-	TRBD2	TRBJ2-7	CASSFNPGTSSYEQYF	TGTGCCAGCAGTTTTAATCCCGGGACTAGCTCCTACGAGCAGTACTTC
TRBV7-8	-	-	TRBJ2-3	CASSPDLPGTQYF	TGTGCCAGCAGCCCGGACCTGCCCGGTACGCAGTATTTT
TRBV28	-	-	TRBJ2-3	CASSSPMADTQYF	TGTGCCAGCAGTTCCCCCATGGCAGATACGCAGTATTTT
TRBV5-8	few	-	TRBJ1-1	CASSSGDPWDTEAFF	TGTGCCAGCAGCTCGGGTGACCCCTGGGATACTGAAGCTTTCTTT
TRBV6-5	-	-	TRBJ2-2	CATRGPAGTGELFF	TGTGCCACAAGGGGCCCAGCGGGCACCGGGGAGCTGTTTTTT
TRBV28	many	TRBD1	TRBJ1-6	CASRSTGTGISPLHF	TGTGCCAGCAGATCAACCGGGACAGGAATATCACCCCTCCACTTT
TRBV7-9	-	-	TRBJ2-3	CASSQEQYF	TGTGCCAGCAGCCAGGAGCAGTATTTT
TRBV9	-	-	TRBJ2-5	CASSVRDSGTQYF	TGTGCCAGCAGCGTCAGGGATTCCGGGACCCAGTACTTC
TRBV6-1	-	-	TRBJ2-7	CASSEAWEGGYEQYF	TGTGCCAGCAGTGAAGCGTGGGAAGGGGGCTACGAGCAGTACTTC
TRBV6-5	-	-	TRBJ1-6	CASSYEASPLHF	TGTGCCAGCAGTTACGAGGCTTCACCCCTCCACTTT
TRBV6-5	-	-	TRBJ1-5	CASRSTGGGNQPQHF	TGTGCCAGCAGAAGTACCGGGGGGGGAAACCAGCCCCAGCATTTT
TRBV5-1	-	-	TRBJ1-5	CASSLRGDNQPQHF	TGCGCCAGCAGCCTTAGGGGTGACAATCAGCCCCAGCATTTT
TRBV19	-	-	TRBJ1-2	CASSSDWYGYTF	TGTGCCAGTAGCTCGGACTGGTATGGCTACACCTTC
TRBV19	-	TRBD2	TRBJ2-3	CASSTTSGGADTQYF	TGTGCCAGTAGTACGACTAGCGGGGGAGCAGATACGCAGTATTTT
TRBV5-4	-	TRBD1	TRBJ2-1	CASSLGTRTGNYNEQFF	TGTGCCAGCAGCTTAGGAACTCGGACAGGCAATTACAATGAGCAGTTCTTC
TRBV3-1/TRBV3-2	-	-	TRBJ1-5	CASSLGQPWSRQPQHF	TGTGCCAGCAGCCTCGGACAGCCTTGGAGTCGTCAGCCCCAGCATTTT
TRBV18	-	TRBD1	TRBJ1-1	CASSPLTGGERPEAFF	TGTGCCAGCTCACCACTGACAGGGGGCGAAAGACCTGAAGCTTTCTTT
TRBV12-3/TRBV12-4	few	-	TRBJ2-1	CASSLAQDRLQFF	TGTGCCAGCAGTTTAGCTCAGGACAGATTGCAGTTCTTC
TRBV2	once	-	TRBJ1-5	CASSEAYAGDPQHF	TGTGCCAGCAGTGAAGCGTACGCAGGGGATCCCCAGCATTTT
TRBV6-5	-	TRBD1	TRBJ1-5	CASSRDRRDQPQHF	TGTGCCAGCAGCCGGGACAGAAGAGATCAGCCCCAGCATTTT
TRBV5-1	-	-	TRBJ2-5	CASSSGLRHGETQYF	TGCGCCAGCAGCTCGGGACTCAGACACGGGGAGACCCAGTACTTC
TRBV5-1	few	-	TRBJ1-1	CASSFTGTNTEAFF	TGCGCCAGCAGCTTTACGGGCACGAACACTGAAGCTTTCTTT
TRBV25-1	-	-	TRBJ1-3	CASSPPGLAGNTIYF	TGTGCCAGCAGTCCCCCCGGGTTGGCTGGAAACACCATATATTTT
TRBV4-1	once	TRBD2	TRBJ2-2	CASSQRLAGGTNTGELFF	TGCGCCAGCAGCCAAAGACTAGCGGGGGGCACAAACACCGGGGAGCTGTTTTTT
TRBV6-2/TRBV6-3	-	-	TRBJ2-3	CASSYRGLADTQYF	TGTGCCAGCAGTTATAGAGGGTTGGCAGATACGCAGTATTTT
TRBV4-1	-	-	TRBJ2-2	CASSQGTTGELFF	TGCGCCAGCAGCCAAGGGACCACCGGGGAGCTGTTTTTT
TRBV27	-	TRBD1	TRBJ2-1	CASSLGQRGHNEQFF	TGTGCCAGCAGCCTAGGACAGAGGGGGCACAATGAGCAGTTCTTC
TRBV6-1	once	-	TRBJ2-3	CASSEALGSADTQYF	TGTGCCAGCAGTGAAGCGCTCGGGAGCGCAGATACGCAGTATTTT
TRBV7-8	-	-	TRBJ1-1	CASRAGLNTEAFF	TGTGCCAGCAGAGCAGGGTTGAACACTGAAGCTTTCTTT
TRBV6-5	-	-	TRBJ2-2	CASSYSMTGRGELFF	TGTGCCAGCAGTTACTCGATGACAGGGAGGGGGGAGCTGTTTTTT
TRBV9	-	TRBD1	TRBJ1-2	CASSPRQGISYGYTF	TGTGCCAGCAGCCCACGACAGGGGATAAGTTATGGCTACACCTTC
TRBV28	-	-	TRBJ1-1	CASSPVGHSMNTEAFF	TGTGCCAGCAGCCCCGTGGGACATTCGATGAACACTGAAGCTTTCTTT
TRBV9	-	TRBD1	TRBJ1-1	CASSVEGTAEAFF	TGTGCCAGCAGCGTAGAGGGGACAGCAGAAGCTTTCTTT
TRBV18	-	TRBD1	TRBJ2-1	CASSDDRDANEQFF	TGTGCCAGCTCAGACGACAGGGACGCGAATGAGCAGTTCTTC
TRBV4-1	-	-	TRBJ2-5	CASRGQRGEETQYF	TGCGCCAGCAGGGGGCAACGGGGAGAAGAGACCCAGTACTTC
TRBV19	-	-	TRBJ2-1	CASTNTVYNEQFF	TGTGCCAGTACTAACACAGTTTACAATGAGCAGTTCTTC
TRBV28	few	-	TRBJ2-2	CASSLVMNTGELFF	TGTGCCAGCAGTCTTGTGATGAACACCGGGGAGCTGTTTTTT
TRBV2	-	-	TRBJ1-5	CASTMDLDNQPQHF	TGTGCCAGCACCATGGACCTCGACAATCAGCCCCAGCATTTT
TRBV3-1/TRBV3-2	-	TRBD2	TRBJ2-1	CASSQGFSGSSYNEQFF	TGTGCCAGCAGCCAAGGTTTTAGCGGGAGCTCCTACAATGAGCAGTTCTTC
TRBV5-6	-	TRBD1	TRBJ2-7	CASSTGGMSSYEQYF	TGTGCCAGCAGCACAGGGGGCATGAGCTCCTACGAGCAGTACTTC
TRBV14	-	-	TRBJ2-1	CASSQEWQNEQFF	TGTGCCAGCAGCCAAGAATGGCAGAATGAGCAGTTCTTC
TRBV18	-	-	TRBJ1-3	CASSPEPRNTIYF	TGTGCCAGCTCACCAGAGCCTAGAAACACCATATATTTT
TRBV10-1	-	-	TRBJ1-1	CASSEGRVYTEAFF	TGCGCCAGCAGTGAAGGCAGGGTGTACACTGAAGCTTTCTTT
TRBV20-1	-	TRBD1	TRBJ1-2	CSAGQGAGYTF	TGCAGTGCGGGACAGGGGGCTGGCTACACCTTC
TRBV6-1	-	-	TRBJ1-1	CASSDTAALFTEAFF	TGTGCCAGCAGTGACACAGCCGCCCTATTCACTGAAGCTTTCTTT
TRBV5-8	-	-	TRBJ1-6	CASSRNTYEYSPLHF	TGTGCCAGCAGCCGGAACACTTATGAGTATTCACCCCTCCACTTT
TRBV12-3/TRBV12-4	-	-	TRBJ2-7	CASSLPTYEQYF	TGTGCCAGCAGCCTCCCAACCTACGAGCAGTACTTC
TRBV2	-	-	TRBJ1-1	CASSRGGETEAFF	TGTGCCAGCAGTCGAGGGGGGGAGACTGAAGCTTTCTTT
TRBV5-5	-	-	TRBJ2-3	CASSLSQTRVATDTQYF	TGTGCCAGCAGCTTGTCTCAAACTAGGGTCGCCACAGATACGCAGTATTTT
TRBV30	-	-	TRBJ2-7	CSLRQPLSYEQYF	TGTTCCTTGAGGCAGCCGCTGTCCTACGAGCAGTACTTC
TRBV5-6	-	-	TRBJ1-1	CASFGLQGLGMNTEAFF	TGTGCCAGCTTCGGCCTCCAGGGGCTGGGAATGAACACTGAAGCTTTCTTT
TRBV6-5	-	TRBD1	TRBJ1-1	CASSYQGQGTEAFF	TGTGCCAGCAGTTACCAAGGACAGGGGACTGAAGCTTTCTTT
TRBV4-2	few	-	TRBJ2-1	CASSQEITGLNEQFF	TGTGCCAGCAGCCAAGAAATAACAGGACTGAATGAGCAGTTCTTC
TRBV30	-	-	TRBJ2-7	CALLRDFNEQYF	TGTGCCCTCCTCCGGGACTTCAACGAGCAGTACTTC